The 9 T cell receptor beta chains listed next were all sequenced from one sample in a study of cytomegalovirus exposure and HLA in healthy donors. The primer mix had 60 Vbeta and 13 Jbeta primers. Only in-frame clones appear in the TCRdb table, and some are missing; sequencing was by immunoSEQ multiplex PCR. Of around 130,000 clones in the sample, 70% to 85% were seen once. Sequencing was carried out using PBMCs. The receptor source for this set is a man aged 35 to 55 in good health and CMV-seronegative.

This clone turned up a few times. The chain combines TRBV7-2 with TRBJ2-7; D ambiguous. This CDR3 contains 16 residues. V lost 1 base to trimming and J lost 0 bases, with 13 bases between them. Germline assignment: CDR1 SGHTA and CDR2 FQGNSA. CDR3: CASSLGPQHSSYEQYF. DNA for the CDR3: TGTGCCAGCAGCTTAGGCCCTCAACACAGCTCCTACGAGCAGTACTTC.

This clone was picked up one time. The CDR3 protein is CASRTTGTSVTYEQYF. The CDR3, as DNA: TGTGCCAGCAGAACCACCGGGACTAGCGTTACCTACGAGCAGTACTTC. The rearrangement uses TRBV28 and TRBJ2-7; 10 nucleotides agree with TRBD2. Trimming took 6 bases from V and 2 from J; bases not matched to a gene: 10. This CDR3 has 16 amino acids. Germline V lookup: CDR1 MDHEN, CDR2 SYDVKM.

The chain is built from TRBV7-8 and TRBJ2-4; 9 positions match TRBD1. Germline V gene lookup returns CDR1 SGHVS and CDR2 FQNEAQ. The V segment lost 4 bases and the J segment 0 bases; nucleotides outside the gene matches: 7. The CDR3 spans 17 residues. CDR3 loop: CASSWTGVGVAKNIQYF. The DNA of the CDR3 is TGTGCCAGCAGCTGGACAGGGGTTGGCGTAGCCAAAAACATTCAGTACTTC.

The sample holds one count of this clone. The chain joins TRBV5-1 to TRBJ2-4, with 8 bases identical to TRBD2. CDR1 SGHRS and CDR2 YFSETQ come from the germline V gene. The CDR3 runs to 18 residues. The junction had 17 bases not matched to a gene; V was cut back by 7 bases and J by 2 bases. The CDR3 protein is CASPNDNPAGETKNIQYF. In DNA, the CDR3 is TGCGCCAGCCCCAATGACAACCCAGCGGGAGAAACCAAAAACATTCAGTACTTC.

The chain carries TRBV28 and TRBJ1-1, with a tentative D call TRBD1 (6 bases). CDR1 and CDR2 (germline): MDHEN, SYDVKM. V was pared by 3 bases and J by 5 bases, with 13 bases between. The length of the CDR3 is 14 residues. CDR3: CASSLGRGRTEAFF. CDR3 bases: TGTGCCAGCAGTTTGGGCAGGGGACGGACTGAAGCTTTCTTT.

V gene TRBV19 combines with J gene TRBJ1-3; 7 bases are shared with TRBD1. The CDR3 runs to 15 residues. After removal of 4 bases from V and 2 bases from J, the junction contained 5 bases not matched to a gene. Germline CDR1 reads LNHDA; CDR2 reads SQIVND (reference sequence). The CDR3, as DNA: TGTGCCAGTAGTAAAGAGGGGGCACCTGGAAACACCATATATTTT. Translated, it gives CASSKEGAPGNTIYF. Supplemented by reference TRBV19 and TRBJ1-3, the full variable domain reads DGGITQSPKYLFRKEGQNVTLSCEQNLNHDAMYWYRQDPGQGLRLIYYSQIVNDFQKGDIAEGYSVSREKKESFPLTVTSAQKNPTAFYLCASSKEGAPGNTIYFGEGSWLTVV.

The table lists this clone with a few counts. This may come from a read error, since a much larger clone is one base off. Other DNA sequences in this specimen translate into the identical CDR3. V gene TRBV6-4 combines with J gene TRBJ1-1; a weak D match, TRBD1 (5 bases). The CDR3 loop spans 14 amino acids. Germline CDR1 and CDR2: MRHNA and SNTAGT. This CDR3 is CASSESDTHTEAFF. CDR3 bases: TGTGCCAGCAGTGAGTCGGACACACACACTGAGGCTTTCTTT.

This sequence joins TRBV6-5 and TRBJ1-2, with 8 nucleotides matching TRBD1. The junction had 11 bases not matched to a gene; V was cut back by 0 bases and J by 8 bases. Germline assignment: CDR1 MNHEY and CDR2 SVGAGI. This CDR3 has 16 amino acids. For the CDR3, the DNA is TGTGCCAGCAGTTACTCGATGACAGGGGCCTTAGGCGGCTACACCTTC. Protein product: CASSYSMTGALGGYTF.

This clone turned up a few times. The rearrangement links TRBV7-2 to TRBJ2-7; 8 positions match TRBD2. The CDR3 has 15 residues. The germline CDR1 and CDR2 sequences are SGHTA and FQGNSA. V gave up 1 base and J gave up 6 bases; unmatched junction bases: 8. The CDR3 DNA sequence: TGTGCCAGCAGCTTAGTAGGGCGGGGGGCTGGCGAGCAGTACTTC. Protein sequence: CASSLVGRGAGEQYF. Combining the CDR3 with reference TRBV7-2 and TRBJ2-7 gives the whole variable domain GAGVSQSPSNKVTEKGKDVELRCDPISGHTALYWYRQSLGQGLEFLIYFQGNSAPDKSGLPSDRFSAERTGGSVSTLTIQRTQQEDSAVYLCASSLVGRGAGEQYFGPGTRLTVT.